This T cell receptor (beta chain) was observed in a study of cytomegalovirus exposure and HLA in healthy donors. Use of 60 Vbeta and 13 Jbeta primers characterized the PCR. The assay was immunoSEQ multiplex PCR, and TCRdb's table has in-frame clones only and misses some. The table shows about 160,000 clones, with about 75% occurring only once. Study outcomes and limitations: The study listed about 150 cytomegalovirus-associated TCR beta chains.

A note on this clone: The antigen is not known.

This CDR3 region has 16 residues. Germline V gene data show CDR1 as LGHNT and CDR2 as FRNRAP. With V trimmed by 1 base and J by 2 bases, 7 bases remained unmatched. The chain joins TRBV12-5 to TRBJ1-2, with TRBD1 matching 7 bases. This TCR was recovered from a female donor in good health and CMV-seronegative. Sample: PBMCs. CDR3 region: CASGLGRTGLNYGYTF. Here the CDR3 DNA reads TGTGCTAGTGGTTTGGGCCGGACAGGACTAAACTATGGCTACACCTTC.